This entry is about one T cell receptor (beta chain). Its specificity is unknown. These data originate in a study of CD8 T cells in ankylosing spondylitis. Overall study findings and caveats: What appeared characteristic of ankylosing spondylitis blood was a TCR beta motif of under 10 highly homologous variants.

TCRdb re-analysed the 5' RACE reads in MiXCR, keeping a single row per CDR3 protein. Among under 450,000 distinct CDR3 sequences listed, roughly 15% were seen once. Germline values: CDR1 SGHTA, CDR2 FQGNSA. The CDR3 runs 15 residues. J gave up 6 bases and V 5 bases, and 7 bases lay outside the gene matches. This TCR was recovered from a male donor with ankylosing spondylitis. The sample taken for sequencing was blood, either unsorted or a sorted T cell fraction (not recorded which). This chain connects TRBV7-2 to TRBJ1-2; the match to TRBD1 covers 12 bases. CDR3 region: CASSIPGTGGHGYTF. CDR3 DNA: TGTGCCAGCAGCATTCCCGGGACAGGGGGCCATGGCTACACCTTC.